This is a list of T cell receptor beta chains from one sample in a study of shared clonotypes between healthy human individuals. The assay was immunoSEQ multiplex PCR, and TCRdb's table has in-frame clones only and misses some. The table shows around 2.1 million clones, with approximately 94% occurring only once. Sample: naive CD4+ T cells sorted from blood. The source is a young man in good health. Each CDR3 is given with its conserved first and last residue.

v_call,cdr3_aa
TRBV15,CATSREVSAYEQYF
TRBV5-1,CASSLGVRPLHF
TRBV7-2,CASSRGGLVRGELFF
TRBV18,CASSPFETQYF
TRBV9,CASSAVGTSYEQYF
TRBV6-6,CASSYSTRGTDEQYF
TRBV5-1,CASSLQGAGNQPQHF
TRBV6-1,CASSEEGGSYEQYF
TRBV5-1,CASSLEPPYEQYF
TRBV6-1,CASSEAGRNTMSIYF
TRBV19,CAINWGKGDNQPQHF
TRBV2,CASNRNTEAFF
TRBV20-1,CSAAGDGYTF
TRBV6-5,CASSYGIGVTEAFF
TRBV5-1,CASSLSGGAIRETQYF
TRBV14,CASSPSRGFGTDTQYF
TRBV5-6,CASSLSGWSLYQETQYF